The present T cell receptor beta chain was sequenced within a study of T-cell reconstitution after alpha-beta-depleted transplantation in children. General observations from the study: At around two months after transplant, the alpha-beta T cells were reportedly derived from several hundred expanded clones that came from non-depleted graft cells.

This clonotype was picked up a small number of times. As yet, its antigen is unknown. The TCRbeta library was prepared with unique molecular identifiers. In TCRdb, the PCR reads were re-called with MiXCR into one record per CDR3 protein. The data contain about 980,000 distinct CDR3 sequences, 25% to 30% of them singletons. The clonotype comes from a boy younger than two who had a stem cell transplant for SCID, so the T cells may come from the graft donor. The sequencing used PBMCs, mostly from graft donor cells, collected 360 days after TCRalphabeta/CD19-depleted stem cell transplant.

The CDR3 reads CASSDELAGTDTQYF. CDR3 DNA: TGCGCCAGCAGTGATGAACTAGCGGGCACAGATACGCAGTATTTT. This chain connects TRBV10-2 to TRBJ2-3, with 8 bases lining up with TRBD2. Trimming cost V 3 bases and J 1 base; bases outside gene matches: 3. Germline loops: CDR1 WSHSY, CDR2 SAAADI. The CDR3 is 15 residues long.